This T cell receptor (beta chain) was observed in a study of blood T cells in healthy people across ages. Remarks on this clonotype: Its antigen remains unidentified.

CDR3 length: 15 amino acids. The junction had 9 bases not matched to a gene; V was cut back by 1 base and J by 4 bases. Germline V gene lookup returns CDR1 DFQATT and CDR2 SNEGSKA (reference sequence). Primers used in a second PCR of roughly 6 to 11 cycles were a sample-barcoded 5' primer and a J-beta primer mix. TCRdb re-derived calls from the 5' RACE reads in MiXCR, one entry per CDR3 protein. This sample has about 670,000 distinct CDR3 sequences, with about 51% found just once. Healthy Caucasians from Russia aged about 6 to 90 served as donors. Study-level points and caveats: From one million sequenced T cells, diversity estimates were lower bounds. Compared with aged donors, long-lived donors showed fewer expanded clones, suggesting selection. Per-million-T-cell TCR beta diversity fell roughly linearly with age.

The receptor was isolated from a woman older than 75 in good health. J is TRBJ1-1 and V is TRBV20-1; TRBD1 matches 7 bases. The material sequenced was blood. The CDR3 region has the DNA TGCAGTGCTAGAGTGGGGAGGTCAGGGGGCACTGAAGCTTTCTTT. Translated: CSARVGRSGGTEAFF.